This note documents a single T cell receptor beta chain sequence. The target antigen is unknown. The data derive from a study of T cell responses to AZD1222 COVID-19 vaccine. In germline, CDR1 is MDHEN, CDR2 SYDVKM. The CDR3 consists of 14 residues. J was trimmed by 4 bases and V by 4 bases; bases with no gene match: 6. Study-wide points: Spike-specific TCRs gained breadth and depth after people received two AZD1222 doses.

Method: immunoSEQ multiplex PCR; TCRdb's copy keeps in-frame clones and lacks some. Seen here are about 200,000 clones, 85% to 95% observed once, and the top ten hold about 1%. This clonotype was sampled from an adult who received the AZD1222 COVID-19 vaccine. Specimen: peripheral blood, collected 28 days after the second AZD1222 dose. This sequence joins TRBV28 and TRBJ2-7, with 8 bases fitting TRBD1. In nucleotides, the CDR3 is TGTGCCAGCAGTTCTTCAGGGGGCGGGTACGAGCAGTACTTC. Translating it yields CASSSSGGGYEQYF.